This is a list of T cell receptor beta chains from one sample in a study of technical replicates of blood from a few donors. Clones were read by immunoSEQ multiplex PCR, and TCRdb kept only the in-frame ones, dropping some. The sample yields tens of thousands of clones, 94% seen once. Input material: T cells isolated from PBMCs. The receptors derive from a human donor in good health. CDR3s include the opening cysteine and the closing phenylalanine or tryptophan. D genes are given only for firm matches. Only part of the rows carry a size: once, few, many, or a class if the clone is expanded.

j_call	d_call	clone_size	v_call	cdr3_nt	cdr3_aa
TRBJ1-2	.	.	TRBV27	TGTGCCAGCAGTTTAAGGGGGACTAACTATGGCTACACCTTC	CASSLRGTNYGYTF
TRBJ1-5	.	.	TRBV7-8	TGTGCCAGCAGGGGCGGGGTTAGCAATCAGCCCCAGCATTTT	CASRGGVSNQPQHF
TRBJ2-1	TRBD2	.	TRBV29-1	TGCAGCGTTGAAGACTCAGCGGGAGGGAGGAGCTCCTACAATGAGCAGTTCTTC	CSVEDSAGGRSSYNEQFF
TRBJ2-5	TRBD2	.	TRBV28	TGTGCCACCGCATCCGGGACTAGCCCAGAGACCCAGTACTTC	CATASGTSPETQYF
TRBJ1-3	.	.	TRBV6-5	TGTGCCAGCAGTTACTCGCCCGGGATGGTAAACACCATATATTTT	CASSYSPGMVNTIYF
TRBJ1-1	TRBD1	.	TRBV13	TGTGCCAGCAGCTCACAAAAGACAGGGGGTTTCACTGAAGCTTTCTTT	CASSSQKTGGFTEAFF
TRBJ1-2	.	.	TRBV19	TGTGCCAGTTTGGTGCGGGGCGGTGAAGTCAACTATGGCTACACCTTC	CASLVRGGEVNYGYTF
TRBJ2-4	TRBD2	.	TRBV18	TGTGCCAGCTCCCCGGGACTAGAAAACATTCAGTACTTC	CASSPGLENIQYF
TRBJ1-1	.	.	TRBV28	TGTGCCAGCATGATTAGGGGGAACACTGAAGCTTTCTTT	CASMIRGNTEAFF
TRBJ2-4	.	once	TRBV6-1	TGTGCCAGCAGTGAAGCGCTAACGGCCAAAAACATTCAGTACTTC	CASSEALTAKNIQYF
TRBJ1-2	TRBD1	.	TRBV28	TGTGCCAGCAGTTTCAGACAGGGAGAAGGTGGCTACACCTTC	CASSFRQGEGGYTF
TRBJ2-7	TRBD2	.	TRBV10-3	TGTGCCATCAGTAAGACTAGCGGGGATTACGAGCAGTACTTC	CAISKTSGDYEQYF
TRBJ2-1	TRBD2	.	TRBV5-1	TGCGCCAGCAGCTTGGAGACTAGCGGGAGGGCCCTCCATGAGCAGTTCTTC	CASSLETSGRALHEQFF
TRBJ1-2	.	.	TRBV2	TGTGCCAGCAGGGGGGGGCCCAAGGGAATAACCTATGGCTACACCTTC	CASRGGPKGITYGYTF
TRBJ2-7	.	.	TRBV5-1	TGCGCCAGCAGCCCACCTGGGGCGAGAAGCTCCTACGAGCAGTACTTC	CASSPPGARSSYEQYF
TRBJ2-3	.	.	TRBV19	TGTGCCAGTAGTATCCTGCGGGGCACAGATACGCAGTATTTT	CASSILRGTDTQYF
TRBJ1-2	.	once	TRBV4-2	TGTGCCAGCAAGGGGAAAGGGGCTTTAATCGGCGGCTACACCTTC	CASKGKGALIGGYTF
TRBJ1-2	TRBD1	.	TRBV2	TGTGCCAGCAGTCCTCCGGACAGGATTTATGGCTACACCTTC	CASSPPDRIYGYTF